This TCR beta chain is drawn from a study of beta chain features in type 1 diabetes. This CDR3 has 12 amino acids. V lost 6 bases to trimming and J lost 4 bases, with 10 bases between them. CDR1 MDHEN and CDR2 SYDVKM come from the germline V gene. For this clone: Its antigen is as yet unknown.

General study results and limits: When Type 1 diabetes patients were examined, their TCRB CDR3s proved moderately but significantly shorter in all four CD4+ subsets.

As every portion of the isolated RNA was reverse transcribed, the sequencing read expressed TCRB transcripts. Profiled with immunoSEQ multiplex PCR; TCRdb holds only in-frame clones, not every one. The sample has about 340,000 clones, around 9.3% seen once. The receptor comes from a man younger than 40 with type 1 diabetes. Sequencing used central memory CD4+ T cells from blood. The chain uses TRBV28 and TRBJ2-7; possible D gene TRBD1, 5 bases. CDR3 in amino acids: CASRQQDYEQYF. The CDR3 region has the DNA TGTGCCAGCAGACAACAGGATTACGAGCAGTACTTC. The full variable domain, with the rest looked up from reference TRBV28 and TRBJ2-7, is DVKVTQSSRYLVKRTGEKVFLECVQDMDHENMFWYRQDPGLGLRLIYFSYDVKMKEKGDIPEGYSVSREKKERFSLILESASTNQTSMYLCASRQQDYEQYFGPGTRLTVT.